The 24 T cell receptor beta chains reported below all come from one sample, sequenced in a study of memory CD8 T cells in hepatitis C reinfection (dated by TCRdb to the late 2010s). The method was the immunoSEQ multiplex PCR assay. What TCRdb holds here is the immuneACCESS table cut down to in-frame rearrangements. Part of the clones is not present; checked against another copy, under half of the missing clones reflect an unresolved V gene, and the others are unexplained. A total of 40,000 to 45,000 clones appear in this sample, approximately 87% of them only once. The top ten hold about 1.3% of the sample. In the paper's terms, the time point label means: peak reinfection, 3 to 8 weeks after reinfection detection. The sorted cells were sequenced directly ex vivo, without any in vitro expansion ahead of TCR sequencing. The material sequenced was naive CD8+ T cells sorted from blood. The meaning of the sample's cell subset or site label: total naive CD8+CD45RO- T cells. The receptors originated from a man between 18 and 29 years old with hepatitis C virus infection.

The chain carries TRBV25-1 and TRBJ1-1; D possibly corresponds to TRBD1 (6 bases). CDR3 length: 13 residues. The germline V gene encodes CDR1 MGHDK and CDR2 SYGVNS. Trimming cost V 7 bases and J 5 bases, with 14 bases left between them. The CDR3 bases are TGTGCCAGCAACCAAGGGGGAGGGACTGAAGCTTTCTTT. This sequence encodes CASNQGGGTEAFF.

The chain links TRBV19 to TRBJ2-3; 8 bases match TRBD1. CDR1 and CDR2 from the germline V gene are LNHDA and SQIVND (reference sequence). V trimming: 4 bases; J trimming: 1 base; junction bases outside the gene matches: 7. This CDR3 contains 16 residues. As DNA, the CDR3 is TGTGCCAGTAGTACCTCGACAGGGGCGGGCACAGATACGCAGTATTTT. Translating gives CASSTSTGAGTDTQYF.

This chain links TRBV5-5 with TRBJ2-6; maybe TRBD2 (6 bases). The CDR3 covers 18 residues. V was pared by 3 bases and J by 0 bases, with 16 bases between. The germline CDR1 and CDR2 sequences are SGHKS and YYEKEE (reference sequence). The CDR3 sequence is CASSSPGLPISGANVLTF. The CDR3 DNA follows: TGTGCCAGCAGCTCTCCGGGACTTCCGATCTCTGGGGCCAACGTCCTGACTTTC.

This chain joins TRBV9 and TRBJ2-1, with D tentatively TRBD1 (8 bases). The germline V gene has CDR1 SGDLS and CDR2 YYNGEE. The V end was cut by 4 bases, the J end by 9 bases, with 23 bases between. This CDR3 region has 16 residues. The CDR3 protein is CASSSPGGQEGGEQFF. Written as DNA, the CDR3 is TGTGCCAGCAGCTCCCCGGGGGGACAGGAAGGTGGTGAGCAGTTCTTC.

V gene TRBV4-1 combines with J gene TRBJ2-7, with D perhaps matching TRBD1 (6 bases). Trimming removed 3 bases from V and 7 bases from J, with 16 bases in between. In germline, CDR1 is MGHRA, CDR2 YSYEKL. The CDR3 length is 14 residues. CDR3 DNA: TGCGCCAGCAGCCAGTACGGGACACCGGGGGAGCAGTACTTC. It codes for CASSQYGTPGEQYF.

The chain is built from TRBV27 and TRBJ2-7; the D gene is possibly TRBD2 (7 bases). Trimming cost V 4 bases and J 3 bases, with 13 bases left between them. Germline assignment: CDR1 MNHEY and CDR2 SMNVEV (reference sequence). This CDR3 has 14 residues. CDR3 loop: CASSSNREGYEQYF. For the CDR3, the DNA is TGTGCCAGCAGTTCGAACAGGGAGGGCTACGAGCAGTACTTC.

The chain employs TRBV7-6 and TRBJ2-7; 7 bases agree with TRBD2. CDR1 is SGHVS, CDR2 FNYEAQ, per germline. CDR3 length: 13 amino acids. V shed 1 base and J 3 bases; nucleotides not matched to a gene: 0. CDR3 in DNA: TGTGCCAGCAGCTTAGGGGACTACTACGAGCAGTACTTC. Translating gives CASSLGDYYEQYF.

The chain links TRBV5-6 to TRBJ2-3, with D possibly matching TRBD2 (6 bases). The germline CDR1 and CDR2 sequences are SGHDT and YYEEEE. Trimming pared 0 bases from V and 2 bases from J, leaving 19 bases between. The CDR3 spans 18 residues. As DNA, the CDR3 is TGTGCCAGCAGCTTGGGGGCCCCTAGACGGAGGGACACAGATACGCAGTATTTT. It yields the protein CASSLGAPRRRDTDTQYF.

This clone was recorded a few times. The chain couples TRBV4-3 to TRBJ1-4; D gene ambiguous. The CDR3 loop spans 14 amino acids. In germline, CDR1 is LGHNA, CDR2 YSLEER. The V end lost 1 base, the J end lost 4 bases, and 7 bases lay between the germline ends. This chain's CDR3 is CASSQGRVNEKLFF. The CDR3 DNA follows: TGCGCCAGCAGCCAAGGACGGGTTAATGAAAAACTGTTTTTT.

V gene TRBV27 combines with J gene TRBJ1-5; 9 nucleotides match TRBD1. CDR1 is MNHEY, CDR2 SMNVEV, per germline (reference sequence). This CDR3 is built from 14 residues. V lost 2 bases and J lost 7; bases outside the gene matches: 3. As DNA, the CDR3 is TGTGCCAGCAGTTTAAGGACAGGGGCCCAGCCCCAGCATTTT. It translates to CASSLRTGAQPQHF.

The chain recombines TRBV7-3 with TRBJ2-7; weak D call: TRBD2 (5 bases). This CDR3 is built from 13 residues. Looked up from germline, CDR1 is SGHTA and CDR2 is FQGTGA. The V end was cut by 3 bases, the J end by 0 bases, with 6 bases between. DNA for the CDR3: TGTGCCAGCAGCTTCGGGGACTCCTACGAGCAGTACTTC. It encodes CASSFGDSYEQYF.

The chain uses TRBV2 and TRBJ2-5; TRBD2 matches 9 bases. V gave up 2 bases and J gave up 5 bases; unmatched junction bases: 6. Germline assignment: CDR1 SNHLY and CDR2 FYNNEI. CDR3 length: 15 amino acids. The CDR3 loop reads CASSERRGGVETQYF. The CDR3 DNA follows: TGTGCCAGCAGTGAAAGGCGGGGGGGGGTGGAGACCCAGTACTTC.

This clone came up once. A read error may account for a junction end that differs from germline. The rearrangement joins TRBV7-9 to TRBJ2-5; D is unclear. The CDR3 consists of 13 residues. CDR1 and CDR2 (germline): SEHNR, FQNEAQ (reference sequence). The CDR3 reads CASSLEPQEAQYF. CDR3 coding DNA: TGTGCCAGCAGCTTAGAACCACAAGAGGCCCAGTACTTC.

The chain joins TRBV2 to TRBJ2-7, with 7 bases identical to TRBD1. With V trimmed by 11 bases and J by 5 bases, 15 bases remained unmatched. Germline assignment: CDR1 SNHLY and CDR2 FYNNEI. This CDR3 contains 14 residues. DNA for the CDR3: TGTGCCGTCACCCCGCTGGGACAGTCTAACGAGCAGTACTTC. Its translation is CAVTPLGQSNEQYF. Supplemented by reference TRBV2 and TRBJ2-7, the full variable domain reads EPEVTQTPSHQVTQMGQEVILRCVPISNHLYFYWYRQILGQKVEFLVSFYNNEISEKSEIFDDQFSVERPDGSNFTLKIRSTKLEDSAMYFCAVTPLGQSNEQYFGPGTRLTVT.

The chain combines TRBV6-6 with TRBJ1-5, with 8 bases matching TRBD1. This CDR3 region has 16 residues. Germline V lookup: CDR1 MNHNY, CDR2 SVGAGI (reference sequence). With 0 bases clipped from V and 8 bases from J, the junction kept 9 bases outside the gene matches. CDR3 coding DNA: TGTGCCAGCAGTTACTCTCCTTTCGACAGGGGTGAGCCCCAGCATTTT. This codes for CASSYSPFDRGEPQHF.

The CDR3 region has the DNA TGCGCCAGCAGTTACCACAGGACGAACACCGGGGAGCTGTTTTTT. Its translation: CASSYHRTNTGELFF. The chain employs TRBV4-3 and TRBJ2-2; tentative D call: TRBD1 (5 bases). V lost 6 bases and J lost 0, with 11 bases in between. The V gene's germline CDR1 is LGHNA and CDR2 YSLEER. The CDR3 extends over 15 amino acids.

This chain connects TRBV11-2 to TRBJ1-2; D call uncertain. V was trimmed by 1 base and J by 2 bases, leaving 8 bases between them. The germline CDR1 and CDR2 sequences are SGHAT and FQNNGV. This CDR3 region has 14 residues. The CDR3, as DNA: TGTGCCAGCAGCTTAGTCGAGGCAAACTATGGCTACACCTTC. Protein product: CASSLVEANYGYTF.

The rearrangement joins TRBV7-2 to TRBJ2-1; D remains unclear. The CDR3 contains 13 residues. Deletions cut 3 bases from V and 5 bases from J, with 8 bases between. CDR1 and CDR2 (germline): SGHTA, FQGNSA. The CDR3 bases are TGTGCCAGCAGCTTCTACTTGGACAATGAGCAGTTCTTC. This gives the protein CASSFYLDNEQFF.

The gene calls are TRBV11-2 and TRBJ2-7; weak D call: TRBD1 (6 bases). CDR3 length equals 15 residues. V lost 4 bases, J lost 2 bases, and 15 bases lay in between. Germline V gene data show CDR1 as SGHAT and CDR2 as FQNNGV. The CDR3 loop is CASSSEDSVPYEQYV. The CDR3 coding sequence is TGTGCCAGCAGCTCCGAGGACAGCGTACCCTACGAGCAGTACGTC.

V gene TRBV10-3 combines with J gene TRBJ1-1; D is possibly TRBD1 (6 bases). Germline V gene data show CDR1 as ENHRY and CDR2 as SYGVKD. V lost 10 bases to trimming and J lost 0 bases, with 24 bases between them. This CDR3 region has 17 residues. The CDR3 loop is CATRSPPGQIMNTEAFF. CDR3 bases: TGTGCCACTCGTTCACCCCCCGGACAGATTATGAACACTGAAGCTTTCTTT.

The rearrangement uses TRBV11-2 and TRBJ1-5; D might be TRBD1 (6 bases). The CDR3 spans 15 residues. CDR1 is SGHAT, CDR2 FQNNGV, per germline. V was clipped by 1 base and J by 6 bases, with 13 bases between them. CDR3 amino acids: CASSLGTEVGQPQHF. The CDR3 DNA sequence: TGTGCCAGCAGCTTAGGGACAGAAGTGGGTCAGCCCCAGCATTTT.

This clone was counted once. The CDR3 loop is CASSKGKSGGEQYV. In DNA, the CDR3 is TGTGCCAGCAGCAAAGGGAAAAGCGGTGGCGAGCAGTACGTC. The chain recombines TRBV21-1 with TRBJ2-7; the table's TRBD2 call for D was not verified on the DNA. TRBV21-1 is designated a pseudogene. The CDR3 contains 14 residues.

V usage is TRBV10-3 and J usage is TRBJ2-3; D not certain. In germline, CDR1 is ENHRY, CDR2 SYGVKD. V was cut by 6 bases and J by 2 bases, with 18 bases left in between. CDR3 length: 16 amino acids. The CDR3 spells CAISPHEVTYTDTQYF. CDR3 DNA sequence: TGTGCCATCAGCCCTCACGAAGTCACCTACACAGATACGCAGTATTTT.

The chain combines TRBV15 with TRBJ1-3, with 7 bases lining up with TRBD1. Germline assignment: CDR1 LNHNV and CDR2 YYDKDF (reference sequence). V dropped 5 bases and J dropped 0; count of bases not matched to a gene: 7. The CDR3 has 16 residues. The CDR3 sequence: CATSSPGGDSGNTIYF. For the CDR3, the DNA is TGTGCCACCAGCTCCCCAGGGGGAGACTCTGGAAACACCATATATTTT.